This is a list of T cell receptor beta chains from one sample in a study of blood T cells in healthy people across ages. Using its own MiXCR run on the 5' RACE reads, TCRdb lists one record per CDR3 protein. The profile shows approximately 1.5 million distinct CDR3 sequences, around 35% of them singletons. Sequenced sample: blood. These TCRs come from a woman aged 25 to 39 in good health. The CDR3 runs from the conserved cysteine through the conserved F or W. Fields, in order: J gene, clone size, V gene, D gene, CDR3 protein, CDR3 DNA. The D gene is left open where the match is weak. Clone size is given for some rows only: seen once, a few or many times, or a class if the clone is expanded.

>TRBJ2-7|.|TRBV7-9|TRBD1
CASSWGQGLSYEQYF
TGTGCCAGCAGCTGGGGACAGGGCCTCTCCTACGAGCAGTACTTC
>TRBJ1-2|.|TRBV15|.
CATSINDGSYGYTF
TGTGCCACCAGTATTAACGACGGAAGTTATGGCTACACCTTC
>TRBJ2-7|few|TRBV27|TRBD1
CASSPGQVGYEQYF
TGTGCCAGCAGCCCCGGACAGGTCGGGTACGAGCAGTACTTC
>TRBJ2-7|.|TRBV10-1|.
CASSPDEAISYEQYF
TGCGCCAGCAGCCCGGACGAAGCGATCTCCTACGAGCAGTACTTC
>TRBJ2-1|many|TRBV7-3|.
CASSPRGGSYNEQFF
TGTGCCAGCAGCCCCAGGGGGGGCTCCTACAATGAGCAGTTCTTC
>TRBJ2-1|.|TRBV12-3/TRBV12-4|.
CASNLGLNSRAGYNGQFF
TGTGCCAGCAATCTTGGTCTGAACTCTAGAGCGGGCTACAATGGGCAGTTCTTC
>TRBJ2-7|.|TRBV11-1|TRBD1
CASSFGQEVFYEQYF
TGTGCCAGCAGCTTTGGACAGGAGGTATTCTACGAGCAGTACTTC
>TRBJ2-5|.|TRBV20-1|TRBD2
CSAREGRALQETQYF
TGCAGTGCTAGAGAGGGGAGGGCTTTACAAGAGACCCAGTACTTC
>TRBJ2-1|few|TRBV5-5|.
CASSSHASDPYNEQFF
TGTGCCAGCAGCTCGCACGCTAGCGACCCCTACAATGAGCAGTTCTTC
>TRBJ2-5|few|TRBV3-1|.
CASSQDGRERRYQETQYF
TGTGCCAGCAGCCAAGATGGGCGAGAGCGGAGGTACCAAGAGACCCAGTACTTC
>TRBJ2-5|.|TRBV12-3/TRBV12-4|TRBD2
CASSLARGGKETQYF
TGTGCCAGCAGTTTAGCGCGCGGGGGGAAAGAGACCCAGTACTTC
>TRBJ1-2|few|TRBV6-1|.
CASNGRSYGYTF
TGTGCCAGCAATGGGAGATCCTATGGCTACACCTTC
>TRBJ2-7|few|TRBV7-2|.
CASSAGRGSIFYEQYF
TGTGCCAGCAGCGCCGGCCGGGGGAGTATCTTTTACGAGCAGTACTTC
>TRBJ2-7|.|TRBV5-1|.
CASKVGGGPLEQYF
TGCGCCAGCAAAGTTGGAGGGGGTCCTCTCGAGCAGTACTTC
>TRBJ2-7|once|TRBV27|TRBD1
CASSLSAPGQGSYEQYF
TGTGCCAGCAGTTTATCGGCCCCGGGACAGGGCTCCTACGAGCAGTACTTC
>TRBJ2-7|few|TRBV28|.
CASSSIPGRSYEQYF
TGTGCCAGCAGCTCCATTCCGGGACGCTCCTACGAGCAGTACTTC
>TRBJ2-2|.|TRBV30|TRBD2
CAWGGLAGVLGELFF
TGTGCCTGGGGGGGACTAGCGGGAGTTCTCGGGGAGCTGTTTTTT
>TRBJ2-4|.|TRBV29-1|.
CSEGTRSGIQYF
TGCAGCGAAGGGACCCGCTCCGGCATTCAGTACTTC
>TRBJ2-2|.|TRBV12-3/TRBV12-4|TRBD1
CASTHRGGELFF
TGTGCCAGCACCCACAGGGGAGGGGAGCTGTTTTTT
>TRBJ2-1|.|TRBV27|TRBD2
CATLGLAANNEQFF
TGTGCCACCCTGGGACTAGCAGCTAACAATGAGCAGTTCTTC
>TRBJ2-7|few|TRBV7-9|.
CASSFGGPLTYEQYF
TGTGCCAGCAGCTTTGGTGGTCCGCTCACCTACGAGCAGTACTTC
>TRBJ1-2|few|TRBV12-3/TRBV12-4|.
CASSFGLGGYTF
TGTGCCAGCAGTTTCGGACTCGGCGGCTACACCTTC
>TRBJ1-1|.|TRBV10-2|.
CASRATGTEAFF
TGCGCCAGCAGAGCGACGGGCACTGAAGCTTTCTTT
>TRBJ1-2|.|TRBV9|.
CASTPADYGYTF
TGTGCCAGCACCCCGGCAGACTATGGCTACACCTTC
>TRBJ2-7|few|TRBV4-1|.
CASSQDRSTPTYEQYF
TGCGCCAGCAGCCAAGATCGGTCCACCCCGACCTACGAGCAGTACTTC
>TRBJ2-6|once|TRBV20-1|.
CSARFHSGANVRTF
TGCAGTGCTAGGTTCCACTCTGGGGCCAACGTCCGGACTTTC
>TRBJ1-5|.|TRBV10-3|.
CAISDQGSNQPQHF
TGTGCCATCAGTGACCAGGGCAGCAATCAGCCCCAGCATTTT
>TRBJ1-2|once|TRBV12-2|.
CASRLVVAAYGYTF
TGTGCAAGTCGCTTAGTGGTAGCAGCCTATGGCTACACCTTC
>TRBJ2-1|many|TRBV29-1|.
CSVVWGRREVEQFF
TGCAGCGTTGTCTGGGGTAGAAGAGAGGTTGAGCAGTTCTTC
>TRBJ2-7|.|TRBV15|TRBD2
CATSRAGTSTEQYF
TGTGCCACCAGCAGAGCCGGGACTAGTACCGAGCAGTACTTC
>TRBJ2-2|.|TRBV29-1|TRBD1
CSVGNRTGLDTGELFF
TGCAGCGTTGGGAACCGGACAGGGTTGGACACCGGGGAGCTGTTTTTT
>TRBJ2-2|.|TRBV7-7|.
CASSLEHPGANTGELFF
TGTGCCAGCAGCTTAGAACACCCAGGGGCTAACACCGGGGAGCTGTTTTTT
>TRBJ2-5|.|TRBV20-1|TRBD2
CSARAGGPGETQYF
TGCAGTGCTAGAGCGGGAGGGCCTGGGGAGACCCAGTACTTC
>TRBJ2-1|.|TRBV6-5|.
CASSYSRISNEQFF
TGTGCCAGCAGTTACAGTAGAATCTCCAATGAGCAGTTCTTC
>TRBJ1-1|.|TRBV25-1|.
CATQQAVGAEAFF
TGTGCCACCCAACAGGCGGTTGGGGCTGAAGCTTTCTTT
>TRBJ2-1|.|TRBV12-3/TRBV12-4|TRBD1
CASSPGTGYGNEQFF
TGTGCCAGCAGCCCCGGGACAGGGTATGGCAATGAGCAGTTCTTC
>TRBJ2-3|.|TRBV7-8|TRBD2
CASSSSRTSGYGTDTQYF
TGTGCCAGCAGCTCTAGCCGAACTAGCGGGTACGGCACAGATACGCAGTATTTT
>TRBJ2-7|many|TRBV27|.
CASSWGLGAEQYF
TGTGCCAGCAGTTGGGGTCTCGGGGCCGAGCAGTACTTC
>TRBJ1-5|few|TRBV12-3/TRBV12-4|TRBD1
CASSLQAGTDYSNQPQHF
TGTGCCAGCAGTTTACAGGCAGGGACAGATTATAGCAATCAGCCCCAGCATTTT
>TRBJ2-3|few|TRBV28|.
CASSREITDTQYF
TGTGCCAGCAGTCGGGAGATCACAGATACGCAGTATTTT
>TRBJ2-3|.|TRBV20-1|TRBD2
CSASPGLAGGPHTQYF
TGCAGTGCTAGCCCCGGGCTAGCGGGAGGGCCGCATACGCAGTATTTT
>TRBJ2-6|.|TRBV5-1|.
CASSKQEPGANVLTF
TGCGCCAGCAGCAAACAGGAGCCTGGGGCCAACGTCCTGACTTTC